The T cell receptor beta chain under discussion was sequenced for a study of blood T cell repertoires in COVID-19. Across the study: The United States, Italy and Spain were the sources of the acute and convalescent COVID-19 samples. From T cells, B-cell-depleted T cells, or PBMCs came the material, which was cDNA or gDNA.

The CDR3 extends over 18 amino acids. CDR1 is MDHEN and CDR2 is SYDVKM in the germline V gene. Trimming cost V 5 bases and J 4 bases; bases outside gene matches: 13. As processed by the authors: Amplifying reference gene primers gave estimates of nucleated cell counts. TCRdb's copy holds only in-frame clones and misses some; the assay was immunoSEQ multiplex PCR. From that table come the V and J calls and clone size; the DNA was used to work out D and trimming. The sample lists around 110,000 clones, about nine tenths occurring once. The chain couples TRBV28 to TRBJ2-3; 12 positions match TRBD2. The TCR sequence derives from a man aged 45 to 65 with active or convalescent COVID-19. Sequencing was performed on peripheral blood. CDR3 DNA sequence: TGTGCCAGCAGTCCATCATCCTACGGACTAGCGGGACCAGATACGCAGTATTTT. Translated, it gives CASSPSSYGLAGPDTQYF.